These T cell receptor beta chains were read from a single sample in a study of T cell repertoires in cytomegalovirus infection. MiXCR, applied by TCRdb to the reads, yields one record per CDR3 protein. The repertoire holds fewer than 1,000,000 distinct CDR3 sequences, with approximately 30% as singletons. These receptors have no identified antigens. The sequencing used cultured CD8+ T cells from PBMCs, collected from culture after CMV antigen stimulation. The receptors come from a human donor in good health (CMV status not recorded). Some clones in this sample may be carry-over from other donors' samples. CDR3s leave out the opening cysteine and the closing phenylalanine or tryptophan. Fields, in order: D gene, J gene, V gene, CDR3 protein. The D gene is left open where the match is weak.

D: .; J: TRBJ2-1; V: TRBV6-2/TRBV6-3; CDR3: ASRGKDVF
D: .; J: TRBJ2-7; V: TRBV27; CDR3: ASSPTTVPYEQY
D: .; J: TRBJ2-4; V: TRBV15; CDR3: ATSRVQGLAKNIQY
D: .; J: TRBJ1-1; V: TRBV6-2/TRBV6-3; CDR3: ASRSGLGTEAF
D: .; J: TRBJ2-2; V: TRBV6-2/TRBV6-3; CDR3: ASSPPETGELF
D: .; J: TRBJ2-5; V: TRBV27; CDR3: ASSSPGGTQY
D: .; J: TRBJ1-2; V: TRBV19; CDR3: ASKLVAGSNYGYT
D: .; J: TRBJ2-1; V: TRBV15; CDR3: ATSRDYDEQF
D: .; J: TRBJ1-1; V: TRBV14; CDR3: ASSQSV
D: .; J: TRBJ1-1; V: TRBV20-1; CDR3: SVGLYTEAF
D: TRBD1; J: TRBJ1-5; V: TRBV7-4; CDR3: ASSEPGQLNQPQH
D: .; J: TRBJ1-2; V: TRBV4-3; CDR3: ASSQAGGTYGYT
D: .; J: TRBJ1-1; V: TRBV6-1; CDR3: ALDSRTENTEAF
D: .; J: TRBJ2-2; V: TRBV6-1; CDR3: ASSFAGEHTGELF
D: .; J: TRBJ1-5; V: TRBV7-2; CDR3: ASSWVLSSNQPQH
D: TRBD2; J: TRBJ2-1; V: TRBV2; CDR3: ASSESSGTYNEQF
D: .; J: TRBJ1-4; V: TRBV10-3; CDR3: AIRDRDGKNEKLF
D: TRBD2; J: TRBJ2-3; V: TRBV7-3; CDR3: ASSSSGGAADTQY
D: .; J: TRBJ1-1; V: TRBV28; CDR3: ASRGVTPDTEAF
D: .; J: TRBJ1-1; V: TRBV6-8; CDR3: ASSWGHITEAF
D: .; J: TRBJ1-5; V: TRBV6-2/TRBV6-3; CDR3: ASRDITDHSNQPQH
D: TRBD2; J: TRBJ2-1; V: TRBV6-1; CDR3: ASSEELAGGPYNEQF
D: TRBD1; J: TRBJ2-1; V: TRBV7-9; CDR3: ASVPGQGSTNEQF
D: .; J: TRBJ2-7; V: TRBV7-9; CDR3: ASSSTQGIAYEQY
D: .; J: TRBJ2-4; V: TRBV2; CDR3: ASSDQRAKYRNIQY
D: .; J: TRBJ2-1; V: TRBV4-3; CDR3: ASSQDSSGRGPETSIYNEQF
D: TRBD2; J: TRBJ2-7; V: TRBV5-6; CDR3: ASSLLAGEENYEQY
D: .; J: TRBJ1-4; V: TRBV7-6; CDR3: ANSPDAEPTNEKLF
D: .; J: TRBJ2-2; V: TRBV29-1; CDR3: SVWGDAGELF
D: .; J: TRBJ1-2; V: TRBV7-2; CDR3: ASSLEGRGDYGYT
D: .; J: TRBJ2-1; V: TRBV7-8; CDR3: ASTLGDYNEQF
D: TRBD1; J: TRBJ2-5; V: TRBV5-6; CDR3: ASSAGQGWETQY
D: .; J: TRBJ1-2; V: TRBV6-6; CDR3: ASSYTNTIYGYT
D: .; J: TRBJ1-5; V: TRBV4-1; CDR3: ASSPRTISNQPQH
D: .; J: TRBJ2-1; V: TRBV6-2/TRBV6-3; CDR3: ASSRAEYNEQF
D: TRBD2; J: TRBJ2-7; V: TRBV6-6; CDR3: VGRGGLSGGYEQY
D: .; J: TRBJ2-3; V: TRBV18; CDR3: ASSPTNREYYTGTDTQY
D: .; J: TRBJ2-5; V: TRBV27; CDR3: ASSLGYASQETQY
D: .; J: TRBJ2-3; V: TRBV5-4; CDR3: ASSLAIGPTDTQY
D: TRBD1; J: TRBJ1-2; V: TRBV19; CDR3: ASTHRDSLLRYGYT
D: TRBD1; J: TRBJ1-2; V: TRBV27; CDR3: ASRDRASGYT
D: TRBD2; J: TRBJ2-1; V: TRBV2; CDR3: ASSVSGTSRRRDEQF
D: .; J: TRBJ1-2; V: TRBV2; CDR3: ASSGGENYGYT
D: .; J: TRBJ2-5; V: TRBV4-1; CDR3: ASSQGVTQY
D: TRBD1; J: TRBJ1-2; V: TRBV12-3/TRBV12-4; CDR3: ASGETGGIDGYT
D: TRBD1; J: TRBJ2-1; V: TRBV6-1; CDR3: ASSEGQGEWEQF
D: .; J: TRBJ2-3; V: TRBV7-9; CDR3: ASSLGEPGTQLMEDTQY
D: .; J: TRBJ1-1; V: TRBV10-3; CDR3: AISESGSTEAF
D: .; J: TRBJ2-7; V: TRBV6-1; CDR3: ASSELTAAYEQY
D: TRBD2; J: TRBJ2-1; V: TRBV12-3/TRBV12-4; CDR3: ASSSYSGGGYNEQF
D: .; J: TRBJ1-3; V: TRBV28; CDR3: ASSLGGTSGNTIY
D: .; J: TRBJ2-1; V: TRBV9; CDR3: ASSVLQGGDYNEQF
D: TRBD2; J: TRBJ2-1; V: TRBV27; CDR3: ASKPGLADNEQF
D: TRBD2; J: TRBJ2-1; V: TRBV5-1; CDR3: ASSREEGNEQF